A single sample is the source of the 8 T cell receptor beta chains below, sequenced in a study of post-analysis software for immune sequencing data. Study outcomes and limitations: TRBV5-6, TRBV5-1 and TRBV20-1 belonged to a set of about five TRBV segments that were more frequent in patients than controls.

These receptors lack a known antigen. Presence of unique molecular identifiers characterized the TCR beta cDNA libraries. TCRdb analysed the PCR reads with MiXCR anew, one entry per CDR3 protein. The sample consists of roughly 400,000 distinct CDR3 sequences, approximately 39% of them appearing once. The sequenced material came from blood. These TCRs come from a girl aged 2 to 10 with multiple sclerosis.

This chain links TRBV5-6 with TRBJ1-1; a weak D match, TRBD1 (6 bases). Germline V gene lookup returns CDR1 SGHDT and CDR2 YYEEEE. The CDR3 length is 16 residues. Between the trimmed V and J ends, which lost 3 bases and 8 bases, there was a span of 23 bases. The CDR3 nucleotides are TGTGCCAGCAGCTCGGACCTCGGGACAACTAAAAGCGAAGCTTTCTTT. It translates to CASSSDLGTTKSEAFF.

CDR3: CASSQGVRRAVGEKLFF. In nucleotides, the CDR3 is TGCGCCAGCAGCCAGGGGGTTCGGCGAGCGGTTGGTGAAAAACTGTTTTTT. The chain links TRBV4-3 to TRBJ1-4; a weak D match, TRBD1 (5 bases). Germline loops: CDR1 LGHNA, CDR2 YSLEER. CDR3 size: 17 residues. V was cut by 3 bases and J by 7 bases, with 21 bases left in between.

J is TRBJ2-3 and V is TRBV12-3 or TRBV12-4; D is possibly TRBD2 (5 bases). The V and J ends lost 4 bases and 4 bases respectively, with 15 bases between them. This CDR3 is built from 15 residues. Here the CDR3 DNA reads TGTGCCAGCAGTTCCTCCGGGCTTAGCGCAGATACGCAGTATTTT. Its protein product is CASSSSGLSADTQYF.

Concerning this clonotype itself: A read error is possible here, since a much larger clone lies one base away. For the CDR3, the DNA is TGCAGTGCTGGGGTCTGGGACTCCTACGAGCAGTACTTC. As protein: CSAGVWDSYEQYF. The V call is TRBV20-1, the J call TRBJ2-7; D unclear. CDR1 is DFQATT and CDR2 is SNEGSKA in the germline V gene (reference sequence). The CDR3 runs 13 residues. Trimming left V 5 bases short and J 0 bases short, with 11 bases between.

The chain links TRBV15 to TRBJ2-1; D ambiguous. The ends were cut back, 1 base at V and 8 bases at J, with 6 bases in the middle. This CDR3 is built from 12 residues. Germline values: CDR1 LNHNV, CDR2 YYDKDF (reference sequence). The CDR3 here is CATSRVEYEQFF. The DNA of the CDR3 is TGTGCCACCAGCAGAGTGGAGTATGAGCAGTTCTTC.

The rearrangement uses TRBV27 and TRBJ2-1; 8 bases are a match to TRBD2. With 5 bases clipped from V and 8 bases from J, the junction kept 11 bases outside the gene matches. The germline V gene encodes CDR1 MNHEY and CDR2 SMNVEV (reference sequence). The CDR3 is 15 residues long. Here the CDR3 DNA reads TGTGCCAGCAGTCAGGGACTAGGAACAGTCTATGAGCAGTTCTTC. Its protein is CASSQGLGTVYEQFF.

This clonotype was found many times. The chain combines TRBV5-6 with TRBJ1-1, with D unclear. The CDR3 consists of 12 residues. The ends were cut back, 0 bases at V and 6 bases at J, with 6 bases in the middle. The V gene's germline CDR1 is SGHDT and CDR2 YYEEEE. CDR3 sequence reads: CASSLGGPEAFF. The CDR3 DNA reads as TGTGCCAGCAGCTTGGGAGGGCCTGAAGCTTTCTTT.

The table lists this clonotype with a few counts. This rearrangement joins TRBV20-1 to TRBJ1-2; 9 nucleotides align to TRBD1. The CDR3 sequence is 14 residues long. Per germline, CDR1 DFQATT and CDR2 SNEGSKA (reference sequence). V was pared by 5 bases and J by 5 bases, with 9 bases of the junction left unmatched. The CDR3, as DNA: TGCAGTGCTCCTACCCTCGACAGGGGGTATGGCTACACCTTC. This gives the protein CSAPTLDRGYGYTF.